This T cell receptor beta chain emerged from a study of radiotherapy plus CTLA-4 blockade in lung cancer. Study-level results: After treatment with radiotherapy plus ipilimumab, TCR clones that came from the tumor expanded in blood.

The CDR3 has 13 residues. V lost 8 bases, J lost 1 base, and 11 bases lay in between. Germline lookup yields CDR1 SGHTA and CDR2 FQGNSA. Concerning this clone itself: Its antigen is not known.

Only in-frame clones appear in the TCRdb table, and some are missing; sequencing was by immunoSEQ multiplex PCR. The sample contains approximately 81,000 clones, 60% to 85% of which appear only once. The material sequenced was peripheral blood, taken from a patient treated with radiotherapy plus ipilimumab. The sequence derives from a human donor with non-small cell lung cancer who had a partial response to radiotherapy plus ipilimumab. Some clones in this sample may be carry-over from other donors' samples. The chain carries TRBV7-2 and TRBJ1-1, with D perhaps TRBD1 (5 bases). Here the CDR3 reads CASLTERNTEAFF. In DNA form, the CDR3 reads TGTGCCAGCTTGACAGAAAGGAACACTGAAGCTTTCTTT.